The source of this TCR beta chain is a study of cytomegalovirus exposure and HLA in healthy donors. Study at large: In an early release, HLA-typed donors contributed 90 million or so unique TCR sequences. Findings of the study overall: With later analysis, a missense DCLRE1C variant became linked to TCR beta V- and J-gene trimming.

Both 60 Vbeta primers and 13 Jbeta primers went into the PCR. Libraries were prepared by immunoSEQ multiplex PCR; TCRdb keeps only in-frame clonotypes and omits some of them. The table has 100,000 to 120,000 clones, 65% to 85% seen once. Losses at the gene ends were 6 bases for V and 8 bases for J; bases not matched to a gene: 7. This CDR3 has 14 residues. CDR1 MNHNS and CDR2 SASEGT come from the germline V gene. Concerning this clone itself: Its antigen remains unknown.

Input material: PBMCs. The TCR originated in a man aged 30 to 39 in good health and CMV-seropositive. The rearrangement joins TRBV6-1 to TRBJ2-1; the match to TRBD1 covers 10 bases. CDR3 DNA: TGTGCCAGCAGATTGGGGACAGGGGTTTATGAGCAGTTCTTC. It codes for CASRLGTGVYEQFF.